This TCR beta chain was obtained from a study of siplizumab effects on memory and regulatory T cells. Overall study findings and caveats: Most proliferating CD4+ or CD8+ clones, roughly 75-97%, had no naive or memory assignment. Major contributors to the alloresponse seemed to be naive T cells, which also appeared more diverse than memory cells. In siplizumab conditions, mappable alloreactive CD4+ clones averaged around 64% Treg-derived, against 25% to 30% in controls.

Looked up from germline, CDR1 is SQVTM and CDR2 is ANQGSEA. The junction had 11 bases not matched to a gene; V was cut back by 4 bases and J by 9 bases. The CDR3 contains 14 residues. This clone has a single count. As yet, its antigen is unknown. Every sample had roughly 100,000 of its TCR templates assayed. The data were produced by immunoSEQ multiplex PCR, yet TCRdb's version contains in-frame clones alone and is incomplete. The table includes roughly 70,000 clones, approximately 93% detected once. Sequencing used CD8+ T cells sorted from blood. The rearrangement joins TRBV29-1 to TRBJ1-1; 10 bases align to TRBD1. This TCR came from a human donor in good health. This chain's CDR3 is CSVVVGGQGFQAFF. CDR3 DNA: TGCAGCGTTGTTGTTGGGGGACAGGGGTTTCAAGCTTTCTTT.